The clone carrying this TCR beta chain was found once. Antigen specificity is unknown. V dropped 0 bases and J dropped 5; count of bases not matched to a gene: 2. Germline CDR1 is SGHTA and CDR2 is FQGTGA. The CDR3 extends over 14 amino acids. Extraction and reverse transcription of RNA yielded cDNA as the sequencing template. TCRdb's table, derived via immunoSEQ multiplex PCR, lists solely in-frame clones and lacks some. The sample carries some 5,000 clones, about 60% recorded once. This entry comes from a study of CD8+ T cells in alopecia areata. Across the whole study: Treated patients were given oral tofacitinib, which was dosed at 5 to 10 mg twice daily. A 6-month off-drug phase came after tofacitinib, which had lasted 6 to 18 months.

Both peripheral blood and punch biopsies of lesional scalp skin were obtained from patients who had alopecia areata. General observations from the study: The study found higher clonality in lesional than normal scalp, especially in alopecia totalis/universalis. Mice showed clearer TCR sharing than patients did, a gap that was possibly HLA-related.

Sequencing was performed on skin. The rearrangement uses TRBV7-3 and TRBJ1-1; 8 nucleotides match TRBD1. The sequence came from a human donor with alopecia areata. CDR3 bases: TGTGCCAGCAGCTTAACCCGGACAGGGACTGAAGCTTTCTTT. It codes for CASSLTRTGTEAFF. Supplemented by reference TRBV7-3 and TRBJ1-1, the full variable domain reads GAGVSQTPSNKVTEKGKYVELRCDPISGHTALYWYRQSLGQGPEFLIYFQGTGAADDSGLPNDRFFAVRPEGSVSTLKIQRTERGDSAVYLCASSLTRTGTEAFFGQGTRLTVV.